Listed here are 25 T cell receptor beta chains from one sample, sequenced in a study of cytomegalovirus exposure and HLA in healthy donors. Vbeta (60) and Jbeta (13) primers were used in the PCR. The protocol was immunoSEQ multiplex PCR, while the TCRdb copy is restricted to in-frame clones and leaves out a portion. The sample totals some 60,000 clones. Sequenced sample: PBMCs. Receptors were obtained from a male donor in good health and CMV-seronegative.

The chain uses TRBV13 and TRBJ1-1; possibly TRBD1 for D (6 bases). The CDR3 is 13 amino acids. The germline V and J ends were trimmed by 3 bases and 4 bases, with 9 bases remaining between them. CDR1 and CDR2 from the germline V gene are PRHDT and FYEKMQ (reference sequence). The CDR3 here is CASSFGGPTEAFF. The CDR3 nucleotides read TGTGCCAGCAGCTTTGGGGGCCCCACTGAAGCTTTCTTT.

This sequence joins TRBV7-2 and TRBJ2-1, with TRBD2 identical over 10 bases. Germline assignment: CDR1 SGHTA and CDR2 FQGNSA. CDR3 length: 15 amino acids. The V gene end was trimmed by 5 bases and the J gene end by 7 bases; junction bases not matched to a gene: 8. This CDR3 reads CASSPSGGVRNEQFF. CDR3 nucleotides: TGTGCCAGCAGCCCGAGCGGGGGGGTCAGGAATGAGCAGTTCTTC.

The chain couples TRBV5-4 to TRBJ2-2; the match to TRBD2 covers 8 bases. Unmatched junction bases numbered 8, after V lost 3 bases and J lost 4 bases. Germline V gives CDR1 SGHNT, CDR2 YYREEE (reference sequence). There are 16 residues in the CDR3. The CDR3 coding sequence is TGTGCCAGCAGCTCGGGGGGGAGTCTGGGCACCGGGGAGCTGTTTTTT. This gives the protein CASSSGGSLGTGELFF.

V gene TRBV7-9 combines with J gene TRBJ2-7; 9 nucleotides align to TRBD2. The ends lost 4 bases at V and 6 bases at J; junction bases unmatched: 4. CDR3 length: 13 residues. Germline assignment: CDR1 SEHNR and CDR2 FQNEAQ (reference sequence). The CDR3 DNA is TGTGCCAGCAGCTCGCAAGCGGGGGGCGAGCAGTACTTC. Translating gives CASSSQAGGEQYF.

CDR3: CASSEYGGPQHF. In nucleotides, the CDR3 is TGTGCCAGCTCAGAATACGGGGGACCCCAGCATTTT. The chain employs TRBV18 and TRBJ1-5; TRBD1 is a possible D gene (5 bases). Germline values: CDR1 KGHSH, CDR2 LQKENI. The CDR3 runs to 12 residues. V was clipped by 5 bases and J by 10 bases, with 12 bases between them.

The rearrangement joins TRBV5-3 to TRBJ1-1; D not resolved. TRBV5-3 is sorted into the ORF group, with uncertain function. V was pared by 1 base and J by 4 bases, with 11 bases between. The CDR3 runs 14 residues. The CDR3 reads CARSLIVSGTEAFF. Here the CDR3 DNA reads TGTGCCAGAAGCTTGATCGTCTCCGGCACTGAAGCTTTCTTT.

The gene calls are TRBV4-3 and TRBJ2-3, with D hard to call. CDR1 and CDR2 from the germline V gene are LGHNA and YSLEER. V gave up 1 base and J gave up 3 bases, with 14 bases separating them. CDR3 size: 16 residues. Here the CDR3 reads CASSQGQAVTTDTQYF. In DNA, the CDR3 is TGCGCCAGCAGCCAAGGTCAGGCCGTTACGACAGATACGCAGTATTTT.

The rearrangement uses TRBV18 and TRBJ2-7, with D possibly being TRBD1 (6 bases). The V and J ends lost 3 bases and 2 bases respectively, with 14 bases between them. Germline values: CDR1 KGHSH, CDR2 LQKENI. The CDR3 consists of 15 residues. The CDR3 region is CASSPRTAGTYEQYF. The CDR3 region has the DNA TGTGCCAGCTCACCCCGGACAGCTGGCACCTACGAGCAGTACTTC. The complete variable domain, with remaining parts taken from reference TRBV18 and TRBJ2-7, reads NAGVMQNPRHLVRRRGQEARLRCSPMKGHSHVYWYRQLPEEGLKFMVYLQKENIIDESGMPKERFSAEFPKEGPSILRIQQVVRGDSAAYFCASSPRTAGTYEQYFGPGTRLTVT.

The rearrangement joins TRBV4-2 to TRBJ2-3, with D maybe TRBD2 (6 bases). V dropped 0 bases and J dropped 9 bases, with 13 bases sitting between them. Germline CDR1 reads LGHNA; CDR2 reads YNFKEQ. This CDR3 region has 14 residues. The CDR3 coding sequence is TGTGCCAGCAGCCAAGACGGGTCCCGGGAGACGCAGTATTTT. Protein product: CASSQDGSRETQYF.

V is TRBV18 and J is TRBJ2-7; 8 bases are a match to TRBD1. The V segment lost 5 bases and the J segment 0 bases; nucleotides outside the gene matches: 6. From germline, CDR1 is KGHSH and CDR2 LQKENI. This CDR3 region has 15 residues. The CDR3, as DNA: TGTGCCAGCTCATCCGGGACAGGAAGCTCCTACGAGCAGTACTTC. Residues: CASSSGTGSSYEQYF. The complete variable domain, with remaining parts taken from reference TRBV18 and TRBJ2-7, reads NAGVMQNPRHLVRRRGQEARLRCSPMKGHSHVYWYRQLPEEGLKFMVYLQKENIIDESGMPKERFSAEFPKEGPSILRIQQVVRGDSAAYFCASSSGTGSSYEQYFGPGTRLTVT.

The V call is TRBV30, the J call TRBJ2-5, with D possibly matching TRBD1 (6 bases). The end of the DNA fits TRBJ2-7 better, so the J call may be wrong. Germline V gives CDR1 GTSNPN, CDR2 SVGIG (reference sequence). This CDR3 region has 15 residues. In nucleotides, the CDR3 is TGTGCCTGGAGTGTTGGGGGAACACAGGGCTACGAGCAGTACTTC. Its protein is CAWSVGGTQGYEQYF.

The rearrangement joins TRBV11-1 to TRBJ2-7; 9 bases are a match to TRBD1. The germline V gene encodes CDR1 SGHAT and CDR2 FQDESV (reference sequence). This CDR3 has 15 amino acids. V trimming: 1 base; J trimming: 1 base; junction bases outside the gene matches: 2. The CDR3 sequence: CASSLGGTGSYEQYF. The CDR3 DNA follows: TGTGCCAGCAGCTTAGGAGGGACAGGGTCCTACGAGCAGTACTTC.

The chain uses TRBV7-2 and TRBJ1-1, with D tentatively TRBD1 (6 bases). Trimming took off 6 bases at V and 0 bases at J, with 11 bases between the two ends. The CDR3 extends over 14 amino acids. Per germline, CDR1 SGHTA and CDR2 FQGNSA. The CDR3 sequence is CASRQDRLNTEAFF. The DNA for the CDR3 is TGTGCCAGCAGACAGGACAGATTGAACACTGAAGCTTTCTTT.

This rearrangement joins TRBV10-3 to TRBJ1-5; 7 bases align to TRBD1. Unmatched junction bases numbered 1, after V lost 5 bases and J lost 3 bases. The CDR3 runs 13 residues. Germline V CDR1 and CDR2: ENHRY, SYGVKD. CDR3 coding DNA: TGTGCCATCAGTCAGGGGGTCAATCAGCCCCAGCATTTT. Amino acids: CAISQGVNQPQHF.

The chain joins TRBV15 to TRBJ1-3; the D is unclear. This CDR3 comprises 16 residues. CDR1 and CDR2 from the germline V gene are LNHNV and YYDKDF (reference sequence). V was shortened by 0 bases and J by 3 bases, with 12 bases between the two germline ends. This CDR3 is CATSRDNQVNGNTIYF. The CDR3 DNA reads TGTGCCACCAGCAGAGATAACCAGGTTAATGGAAACACCATATATTTT.

The CDR3 protein is CASSHNRAKNIQYF. CDR3 DNA sequence: TGTGCCAGCAGTCATAACAGAGCCAAAAACATTCAGTACTTC. The V gene is TRBV5-6, the J gene TRBJ2-4; D gene unclear. The CDR3 runs 14 residues. V lost 5 bases and J 0 bases, leaving 9 bases between the germline ends. The germline CDR1 and CDR2 sequences are SGHDT and YYEEEE.

The genes are TRBV6-1 and TRBJ1-2, with D possibly TRBD1 on 6 matching bases. This CDR3 has 11 amino acids. Germline CDR1 MNHNS, CDR2 SASEGT. The V gene lost 4 bases and the J gene lost 8 bases, with 8 bases spanning the gap. DNA for the CDR3: TGTGCCAGCAGTGTTACAGGGGGCTACACCTTC. This codes for CASSVTGGYTF.

The genes are TRBV29-1 and TRBJ1-2; the match to TRBD1 covers 7 bases. The CDR3 is 13 amino acids. V shed 4 bases, J shed 3 bases, and the junction held 5 bases outside the gene matches. Per germline, CDR1 SQVTM and CDR2 ANQGSEA. The CDR3 DNA reads as TGCAGCGTTGGGACAGGCGGATACTATGGCTACACCTTC. Its protein product is CSVGTGGYYGYTF.

In DNA, the CDR3 is TGTGCCGGGAAAGGCGGACAGGGGTCGCGGGAGACCCAGTACTTC. Amino acid sequence: CAGKGGQGSRETQYF. The gene calls are TRBV30 and TRBJ2-5; TRBD1 matches 9 bases. V lost 8 bases to trimming and J lost 5 bases; unmatched junction nucleotides: 15. Germline V CDR1 and CDR2: GTSNPN, SVGIG (reference sequence). The CDR3 extends over 15 amino acids. Based on the CDR3 plus reference TRBV30 and TRBJ2-5, the full variable domain is SQTIHQWPATLVQPVGSPLSLECTVEGTSNPNLYWYRQAAGRGLQLLFYSVGIGQISSEVPQNLSASRPQDRQFILSSKKLLLSDSGFYLCAGKGGQGSRETQYFGPGTRLLVL.

This rearrangement joins TRBV5-1 to TRBJ2-1; the match to TRBD2 covers 9 bases. This CDR3 spans 15 amino acids. CDR1 and CDR2 from the germline V gene are SGHRS and YFSETQ. Trimming cost V 4 bases and J 5 bases; bases outside gene matches: 7. This CDR3 reads CASSRRLAGNNEQFF. The CDR3 bases are TGCGCCAGCAGCCGTAGGCTAGCGGGAAACAATGAGCAGTTCTTC.

The chain uses TRBV2 and TRBJ1-5; D uncertain. The germline V gene encodes CDR1 SNHLY and CDR2 FYNNEI. This CDR3 contains 14 residues. V gave up 7 bases and J gave up 6 bases, with 16 bases separating them. The CDR3 region is CASKDSIGTQPQHF. CDR3 sequence (DNA): TGTGCCAGCAAAGATTCTATTGGTACTCAGCCCCAGCATTTT.

The chain couples TRBV18 to TRBJ1-2; D call uncertain. The CDR3 has 14 amino acids. V was cut by 2 bases and J by 2 bases, with 9 bases left in between. Germline values: CDR1 KGHSH, CDR2 LQKENI. CDR3 in DNA: TGTGCCAGCTCACCAGTGGGCAGGAACTATGGCTACACCTTC. Amino acids: CASSPVGRNYGYTF.

The rearrangement joins TRBV28 to TRBJ2-3; D may be TRBD2 (5 bases). This CDR3 region has 15 residues. Germline assignment: CDR1 MDHEN and CDR2 SYDVKM. Trimming stripped 6 bases from V and 4 bases from J, with 17 bases between. The CDR3 DNA reads TGTGCCAGCAGCCCAGTAGGGAGAGGCCCAGATACGCAGTATTTT. It is translated as CASSPVGRGPDTQYF.

The chain joins TRBV4-3 to TRBJ1-2; 9 bases are shared with TRBD1. V lost 3 bases to trimming and J lost 8 bases; unmatched junction nucleotides: 7. The CDR3 is 14 residues long. Looked up from germline, CDR1 is LGHNA and CDR2 is YSLEER. CDR3 residues: CASSHNTGQGGYTF. The CDR3 coding sequence is TGCGCCAGCAGCCACAACACGGGACAGGGAGGCTACACCTTC.

The chain is built from TRBV5-1 and TRBJ2-7; 12 bases fit TRBD2. Trimming removed 7 bases from V and 2 bases from J; junction bases left unmatched: 10. Germline CDR1 and CDR2: SGHRS and YFSETQ. This CDR3 comprises 16 residues. CDR3 amino acids: CASRLAGATGTYEQYF. For the CDR3, the DNA is TGCGCCAGCCGACTAGCGGGAGCAACTGGTACCTACGAGCAGTACTTC. Full variable domain (outside the CDR3, taken from reference TRBV5-1 and TRBJ2-7): KAGVTQTPRYLIKTRGQQVTLSCSPISGHRSVSWYQQTPGQGLQFLFEYFSETQRNKGNFPGRFSGRQFSNSRSEMNVSTLELGDSALYLCASRLAGATGTYEQYFGPGTRLTVT.